These T cell receptor beta chains were read from a single sample in a study of radiation and T cells in renal cell carcinoma. The method was immunoSEQ multiplex PCR; TCRdb's version includes in-frame clones alone and lacks a portion of them. This table holds about 150,000 clones, approximately 88% found once. Specimen: blood, collected from a patient whose treatment included radiotherapy and nephrectomy. These receptors were collected from a woman in her 50s with renal cell carcinoma. The CDR3 runs from the conserved cysteine through the conserved F or W. D genes are given only for firm matches. Clone size is not always given. Where it is, it says once, few, many or a class for expanded clones.

>once|TRBD2|TRBV5-6|TRBJ2-3
CASSGTSGGYNTDTQYF
TGTGCCAGCAGCGGGACTAGCGGGGGGTATAACACAGATACGCAGTATTTT
>.|TRBD1|TRBV19|TRBJ1-2
CASTATPGGSYGYTF
TGTGCCAGTACCGCCACTCCAGGGGGGAGCTATGGCTACACCTTC
>once|TRBD1|TRBV5-1|TRBJ1-2
CASSPTGGGYTF
TGCGCCAGCAGCCCTACAGGGGGTGGCTACACCTTC
>.|TRBD1|TRBV9|TRBJ1-4
CASSVTGGANEKLFF
TGTGCCAGCAGCGTGACAGGGGGAGCTAATGAAAAACTGTTTTTT
>.|.|TRBV25-1|TRBJ2-7
CASSEHGEENEQYF
TGTGCCAGCAGTGAACATGGGGAAGAAAACGAGCAGTACTTC
>.|.|TRBV6-5|TRBJ1-6
CASSEVAPRPLHF
TGTGCCAGCAGTGAGGTGGCCCCCCGACCCCTCCACTTT
>.|.|TRBV7-2|TRBJ2-1
CASSNGLQGSNEQFF
TGTGCCAGCAGCAACGGTCTCCAGGGAAGCAATGAGCAGTTCTTC
>few|.|TRBV29-1|TRBJ2-1
CSVAINEQFF
TGCAGCGTTGCGATTAATGAGCAGTTCTTC
>.|.|TRBV7-9|TRBJ2-5
CASSLGGQRETQYF
TGTGCCAGCAGCTTAGGGGGGCAGAGGGAGACCCAGTACTTC
>.|.|TRBV18|TRBJ1-4
CASSPDRLDEKLFF
TGTGCCAGCTCCCCCGACAGGCTGGATGAAAAACTGTTTTTT
>.|.|TRBV5-4|TRBJ1-6
CASSRGLGENSPLHF
TGTGCCAGCAGCCGGGGACTGGGCGAAAATTCACCCCTCCACTTT
>.|.|TRBV7-2|TRBJ1-1
CASSLESGSDTEAFF
TGTGCCAGCAGCTTAGAGTCCGGGTCGGACACTGAAGCTTTCTTT
>.|TRBD1|TRBV19|TRBJ1-2
CASSATGEGYGYTF
TGTGCCAGTAGTGCGACAGGGGAGGGCTATGGCTACACCTTC
>.|.|TRBV4-2|TRBJ1-4
CASSQAQGVGEKLFF
TGTGCCAGCAGCCAAGCACAGGGCGTCGGTGAAAAACTGTTTTTT
>.|.|TRBV6-1|TRBJ1-1
CASSAPGKNTEAFF
TGTGCCAGCAGTGCCCCGGGGAAGAACACTGAAGCTTTCTTT
>few|TRBD1|TRBV19|TRBJ1-2
CASTDARTGTGYTF
TGTGCCAGTACCGATGCCAGGACAGGAACTGGCTACACCTTC
>.|TRBD1|TRBV7-9|TRBJ2-7
CASSSGTDYEQYF
TGTGCCAGCAGCTCCGGGACAGACTACGAGCAGTACTTC
>.|TRBD1|TRBV6-1|TRBJ1-1
CASSDQGQENTEAFF
TGTGCCAGCAGTGATCAAGGACAGGAGAACACTGAAGCTTTCTTT
>.|.|TRBV18|TRBJ2-1
CASSPRDSSSYNEQFF
TGTGCCAGCTCACCGAGGGACTCTAGCTCCTACAATGAGCAGTTCTTC
>.|TRBD2|TRBV5-1|TRBJ2-4
CASSEASGLAKNIQYF
TGCGCCAGCAGCGAAGCTAGCGGTTTAGCCAAAAACATTCAGTACTTC
>.|.|TRBV19|TRBJ1-1
CASFFSAEAFF
TGTGCCAGTTTTTTCTCAGCTGAAGCTTTCTTT
>.|TRBD1|TRBV25-1|TRBJ1-4
CASSDDRATNEKLFF
TGTGCCAGCAGTGACGACAGGGCGACTAATGAAAAACTGTTTTTT
>few|.|TRBV5-1|TRBJ1-2
CASSFGGGYGYTF
TGCGCCAGCAGCTTCGGCGGGGGCTATGGCTACACCTTC
>.|.|TRBV2|TRBJ1-1
CASTLNTEAFF
TGTGCCAGCACTCTGAACACTGAAGCTTTCTTT
>.|TRBD1|TRBV19|TRBJ2-7
CASSIRQGVYEQYF
TGTGCCAGTAGTATAAGGCAGGGGGTCTACGAGCAGTACTTC
>.|TRBD1|TRBV5-6|TRBJ2-6
CASNFVGDRVSGANVLTF
TGTGCCAGCAACTTCGTGGGCGACAGGGTTTCTGGGGCCAACGTCCTGACTTTC
>.|TRBD1|TRBV6-6|TRBJ2-7
CASSPGTGAGEQYF
TGTGCCAGCAGCCCCGGGACAGGGGCTGGCGAGCAGTACTTC
>.|.|TRBV6-4|TRBJ2-2
CASRPQGFTGELFF
TGTGCCAGCAGACCCCAGGGGTTCACCGGGGAGCTGTTTTTT
>.|.|TRBV7-2|TRBJ2-2
CASRGPGGRGTGELFF
TGTGCCAGCAGAGGCCCTGGGGGGCGCGGCACCGGGGAGCTGTTTTTT
>.|.|TRBV5-8|TRBJ2-7
CASSLRQGALSSYEQYF
TGTGCCAGCAGCTTACGTCAGGGAGCCTTAAGCTCCTACGAGCAGTACTTC
>.|TRBD1|TRBV19|TRBJ1-1
CASSLGRGLTEAFF
TGTGCCAGTAGTTTAGGCAGGGGGCTTACTGAAGCTTTCTTT
>.|.|TRBV4-1|TRBJ2-1
CASSQGRDFRPFF
TGCGCCAGCAGCCAAGGGAGGGATTTTCGTCCGTTCTTC
>.|.|TRBV11-3|TRBJ2-3
CASSTRTDTQYF
TGTGCCAGCAGCACCCGCACAGATACGCAGTATTTT
>.|.|TRBV28|TRBJ2-6
CASSFSFTGANVLTF
TGTGCCAGCAGTTTCAGTTTTACTGGGGCCAACGTCCTGACTTTC
>.|.|TRBV10-3|TRBJ1-5
CAISERGDLNQPQHF
TGTGCCATCAGTGAGCGTGGGGACCTAAATCAGCCCCAGCATTTT
>.|.|TRBV6-6|TRBJ1-5
CASSYEALSQPQHF
TGTGCCAGCAGTTACGAAGCATTATCTCAGCCCCAGCATTTT
>.|TRBD1|TRBV15|TRBJ1-6
CATSRTGTGNSPLHF
TGTGCCACCAGCAGAACCGGGACAGGGAATTCACCCCTCCACTTT
>.|TRBD2|TRBV7-6|TRBJ2-2
CASSPSGGAPGELFF
TGTGCCAGCAGCCCTAGCGGGGGGGCCCCCGGGGAGCTGTTTTTT
>.|.|TRBV4-2|TRBJ2-2
CASSQLGNTGELFF
TGTGCCAGCAGCCAGCTGGGGAACACCGGGGAGCTGTTTTTT
>few|TRBD2|TRBV7-9|TRBJ2-1
CASSPLLSTSGGAYNEQFF
TGTGCCAGCAGCCCCCTACTATCGACTAGCGGGGGGGCCTACAATGAGCAGTTCTTC
>.|TRBD1|TRBV15|TRBJ2-7
CATSSLGTGAYEQYF
TGTGCCACCAGCAGCCTCGGGACAGGGGCCTACGAGCAGTACTTC
>.|.|TRBV6-5|TRBJ2-7
CASSYFGGERYEQYF
TGTGCCAGCAGTTACTTCGGGGGCGAACGGTACGAGCAGTACTTC
>.|TRBD1|TRBV6-5|TRBJ2-5
CASSALGTGEETQYF
TGTGCCAGCAGTGCTTTGGGGACAGGTGAAGAGACCCAGTACTTC
>.|.|TRBV7-8|TRBJ2-6
CASSFGLYSGANVLTF
TGTGCCAGCAGTTTCGGATTATACTCTGGGGCCAACGTCCTGACTTTC
>.|.|TRBV7-8|TRBJ1-5
CASSLGRSRGQPQHF
TGTGCCAGCAGCTTAGGGCGCAGCCGCGGGCAGCCCCAGCATTTT